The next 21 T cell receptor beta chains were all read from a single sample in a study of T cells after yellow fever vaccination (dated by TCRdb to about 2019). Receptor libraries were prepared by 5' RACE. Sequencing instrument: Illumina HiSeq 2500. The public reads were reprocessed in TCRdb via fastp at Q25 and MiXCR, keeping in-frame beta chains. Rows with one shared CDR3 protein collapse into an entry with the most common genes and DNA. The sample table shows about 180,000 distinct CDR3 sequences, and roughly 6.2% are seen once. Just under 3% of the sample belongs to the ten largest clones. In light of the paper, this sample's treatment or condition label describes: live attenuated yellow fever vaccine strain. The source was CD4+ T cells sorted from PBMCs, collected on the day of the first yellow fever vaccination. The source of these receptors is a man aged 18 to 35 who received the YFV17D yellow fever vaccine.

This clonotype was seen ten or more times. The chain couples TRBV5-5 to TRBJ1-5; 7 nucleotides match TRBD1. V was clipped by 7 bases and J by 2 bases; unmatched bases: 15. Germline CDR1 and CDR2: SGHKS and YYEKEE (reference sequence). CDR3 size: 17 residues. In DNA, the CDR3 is TGTGCCAGCTTGGGTAGGGGGCGAAGGGGGGGCAATCAGCCCCAGCATTTT. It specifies CASLGRGRRGGNQPQHF.

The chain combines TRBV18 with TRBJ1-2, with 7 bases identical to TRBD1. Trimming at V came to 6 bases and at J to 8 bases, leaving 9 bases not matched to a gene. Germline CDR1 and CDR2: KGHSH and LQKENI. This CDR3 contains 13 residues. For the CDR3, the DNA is TGTGCCAGCTCCATCGACAGGGAGGACGGCTACACCTTC. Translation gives CASSIDREDGYTF.

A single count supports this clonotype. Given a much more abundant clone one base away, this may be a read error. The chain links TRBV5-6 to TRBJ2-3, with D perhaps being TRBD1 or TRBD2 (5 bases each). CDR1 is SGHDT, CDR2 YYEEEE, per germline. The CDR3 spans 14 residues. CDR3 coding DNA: TGTGCCAGCAGCTTCGGGACGCGAACAGATACGCAGTGTTTT. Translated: CASSFGTRTDTQCF.

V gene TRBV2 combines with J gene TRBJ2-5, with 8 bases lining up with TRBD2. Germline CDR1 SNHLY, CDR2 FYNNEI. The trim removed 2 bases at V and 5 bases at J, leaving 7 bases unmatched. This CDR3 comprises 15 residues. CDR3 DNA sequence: TGTGCCAGCAGTGAACCGGGGGGGCTAAGGGAGACCCAGTACTTC. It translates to CASSEPGGLRETQYF.

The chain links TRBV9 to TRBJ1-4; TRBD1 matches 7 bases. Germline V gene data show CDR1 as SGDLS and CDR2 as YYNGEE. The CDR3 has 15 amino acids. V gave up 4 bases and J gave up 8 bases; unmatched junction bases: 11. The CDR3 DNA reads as TGTGCCAGCAGCTCCACGTGGGGCAGGGGGGAAAAACTGTTTTTT. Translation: CASSSTWGRGEKLFF.

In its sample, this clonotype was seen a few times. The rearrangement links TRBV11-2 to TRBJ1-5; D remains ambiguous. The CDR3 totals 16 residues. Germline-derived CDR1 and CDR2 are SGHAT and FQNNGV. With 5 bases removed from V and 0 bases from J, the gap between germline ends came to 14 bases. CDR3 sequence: CASSHRAAVSNQPQHF. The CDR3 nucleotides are TGTGCCAGCAGCCACCGGGCGGCAGTTAGCAATCAGCCCCAGCATTTT. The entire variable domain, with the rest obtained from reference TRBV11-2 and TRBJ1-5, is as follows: EAGVAQSPRYKIIEKRQSVAFWCNPISGHATLYWYQQILGQGPKLLIQFQNNGVVDDSQLPKDRFSAERLKGVDSTLKIQPAKLEDSAVYLCASSHRAAVSNQPQHFGDGTRLSIL.

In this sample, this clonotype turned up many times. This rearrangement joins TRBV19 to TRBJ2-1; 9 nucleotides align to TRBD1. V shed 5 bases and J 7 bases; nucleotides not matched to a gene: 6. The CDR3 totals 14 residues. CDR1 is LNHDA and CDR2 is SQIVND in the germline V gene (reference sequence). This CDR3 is CASSSNRGQNEQFF. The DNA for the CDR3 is TGTGCCAGTAGTTCAAACAGGGGGCAAAATGAGCAGTTCTTC. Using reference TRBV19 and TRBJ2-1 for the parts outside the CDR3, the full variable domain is DGGITQSPKYLFRKEGQNVTLSCEQNLNHDAMYWYRQDPGQGLRLIYYSQIVNDFQKGDIAEGYSVSREKKESFPLTVTSAQKNPTAFYLCASSSNRGQNEQFFGPGTRLTVL.

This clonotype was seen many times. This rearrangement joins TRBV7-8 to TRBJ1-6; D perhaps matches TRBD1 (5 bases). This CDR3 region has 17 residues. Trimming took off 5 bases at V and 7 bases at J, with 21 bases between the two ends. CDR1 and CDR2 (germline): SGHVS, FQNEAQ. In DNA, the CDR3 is TGTGCCAGCAGCCGACCCTGGGGGGGTGGAGGGAATTCACCCCTCCACTTT. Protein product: CASSRPWGGGGNSPLHF.

In DNA, the CDR3 is TGTGCCAGCAATAGGGGGGGCGCAGACTATGGCTACACCTTC. Translating it yields CASNRGGADYGYTF. The chain uses TRBV6-1 and TRBJ1-2; D possibly corresponds to TRBD1 (6 bases). Trimming pared 7 bases from V and 3 bases from J, leaving 15 bases between. CDR3 length equals 14 residues. Germline V gene sequence: CDR1 MNHNS, CDR2 SASEGT.

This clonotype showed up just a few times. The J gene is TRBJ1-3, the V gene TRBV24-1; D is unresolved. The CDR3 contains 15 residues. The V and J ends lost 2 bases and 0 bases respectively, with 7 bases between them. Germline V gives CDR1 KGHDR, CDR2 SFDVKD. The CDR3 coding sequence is TGTGCCACCAGTGATTCCAGGAGCTCTGGAAACACCATATATTTT. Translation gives CATSDSRSSGNTIYF.

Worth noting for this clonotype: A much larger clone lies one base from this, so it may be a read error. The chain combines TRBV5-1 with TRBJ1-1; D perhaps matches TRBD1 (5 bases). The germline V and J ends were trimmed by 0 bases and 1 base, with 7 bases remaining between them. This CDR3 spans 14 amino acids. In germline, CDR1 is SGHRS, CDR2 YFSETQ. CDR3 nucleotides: TGCGCCAGCAGCTTGGACGGACAGAACACTGAAGCTTTCTTT. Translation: CASSLDGQNTEAFF.

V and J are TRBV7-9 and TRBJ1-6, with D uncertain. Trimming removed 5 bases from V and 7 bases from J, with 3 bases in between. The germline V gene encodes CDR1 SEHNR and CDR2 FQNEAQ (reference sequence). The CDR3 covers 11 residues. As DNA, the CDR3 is TGTGCCAGCAGCCAGAATTCACCCCTCCACTTT. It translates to CASSQNSPLHF.

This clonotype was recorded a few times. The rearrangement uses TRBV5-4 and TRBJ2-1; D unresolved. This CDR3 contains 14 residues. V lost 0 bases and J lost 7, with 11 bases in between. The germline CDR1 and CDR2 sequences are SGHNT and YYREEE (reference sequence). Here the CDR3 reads CASSLGGYGNEQFF. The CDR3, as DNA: TGTGCCAGCAGCTTGGGGGGTTACGGAAATGAGCAGTTCTTC.

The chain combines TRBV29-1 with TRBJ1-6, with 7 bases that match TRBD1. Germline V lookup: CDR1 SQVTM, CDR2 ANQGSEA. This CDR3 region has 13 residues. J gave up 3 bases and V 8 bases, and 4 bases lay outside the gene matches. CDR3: CSYRGSYNSPLHF. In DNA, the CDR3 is TGCAGCTACAGGGGCAGCTATAATTCACCCCTCCACTTT.

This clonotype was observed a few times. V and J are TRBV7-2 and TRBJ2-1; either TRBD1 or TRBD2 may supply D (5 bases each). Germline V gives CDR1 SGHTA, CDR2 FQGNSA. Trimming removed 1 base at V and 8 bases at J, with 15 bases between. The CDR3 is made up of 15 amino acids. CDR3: CASSLVGVGTYEQFF. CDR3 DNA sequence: TGTGCCAGCAGCTTAGTTGGTGTGGGGACCTATGAGCAGTTCTTC. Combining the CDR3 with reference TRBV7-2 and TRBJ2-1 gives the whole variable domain GAGVSQSPSNKVTEKGKDVELRCDPISGHTALYWYRQSLGQGLEFLIYFQGNSAPDKSGLPSDRFSAERTGGSVSTLTIQRTQQEDSAVYLCASSLVGVGTYEQFFGPGTRLTVL.

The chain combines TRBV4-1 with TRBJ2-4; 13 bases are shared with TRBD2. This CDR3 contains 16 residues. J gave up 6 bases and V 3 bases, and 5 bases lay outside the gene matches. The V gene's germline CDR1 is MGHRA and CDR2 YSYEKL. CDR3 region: CASSQSTSGGVNIQYF. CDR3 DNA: TGCGCCAGCAGCCAGTCTACTAGCGGGGGGGTAAACATTCAGTACTTC.

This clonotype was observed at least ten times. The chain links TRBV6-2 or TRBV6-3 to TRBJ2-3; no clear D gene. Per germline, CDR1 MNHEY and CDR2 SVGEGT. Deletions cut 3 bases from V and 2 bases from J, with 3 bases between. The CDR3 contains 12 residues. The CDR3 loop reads CASSYTTDTQYF. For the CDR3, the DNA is TGTGCCAGCAGTTATACCACAGATACGCAGTATTTT.

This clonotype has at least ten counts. CDR3 bases: TGTGCCAGCAGCGTCACAGTCACAGATACGCAGTATTTT. It codes for CASSVTVTDTQYF. The gene calls are TRBV9 and TRBJ2-3, with D hard to call. Germline values: CDR1 SGDLS, CDR2 YYNGEE. This CDR3 is 13 amino acids long. V gave up 2 bases and J gave up 2 bases, with 6 bases separating them.

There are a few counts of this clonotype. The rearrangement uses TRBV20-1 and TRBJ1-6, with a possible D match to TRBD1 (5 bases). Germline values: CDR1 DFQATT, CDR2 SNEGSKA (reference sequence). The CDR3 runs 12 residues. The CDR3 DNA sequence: TGCGCCCGGGGCTTCTATAATTCACCCCTCCACTTT. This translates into CARGFYNSPLHF.

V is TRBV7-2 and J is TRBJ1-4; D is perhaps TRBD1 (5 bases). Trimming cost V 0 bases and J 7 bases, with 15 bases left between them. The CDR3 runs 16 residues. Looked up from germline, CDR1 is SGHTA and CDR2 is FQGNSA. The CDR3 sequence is CASSLAPKAQGEKLFF. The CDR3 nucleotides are TGTGCCAGCAGCTTAGCGCCTAAGGCCCAGGGTGAAAAACTGTTTTTT.

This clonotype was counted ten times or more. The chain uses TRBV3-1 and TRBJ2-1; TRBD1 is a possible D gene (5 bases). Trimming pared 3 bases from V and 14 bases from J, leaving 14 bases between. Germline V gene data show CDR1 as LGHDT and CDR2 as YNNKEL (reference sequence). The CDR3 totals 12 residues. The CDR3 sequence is CASSQATGMEFF. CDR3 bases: TGTGCCAGCAGCCAGGCCACAGGTATGGAGTTCTTC.